This T cell receptor (beta chain) is from a study of blood T cell repertoires in COVID-19. Study-level information: The samples span acute and convalescent COVID-19 from the United States, Italy and Spain. The cDNA or gDNA used as material had been derived from T cells, B-cell-depleted T cells, or PBMCs.

V lost 3 bases and J lost 3; bases outside the gene matches: 2. Looked up from germline, CDR1 is SGHTA and CDR2 is FQGTGA. The CDR3 has 15 residues. In the authors' workflow: Quantification of nucleated cells was approximated via reference gene primer amplification. The method was immunoSEQ multiplex PCR; TCRdb's version includes in-frame clones alone and lacks a portion of them. That table gives V, J and clone size, and the DNA gave D and trimming. The sample lists about 220,000 clones, more than 70% occurring once. The sample taken for sequencing was peripheral blood. The TCR sequence derives from a human donor in a cohort sampled during active COVID-19. The rearrangement links TRBV7-3 to TRBJ2-3; 11 nucleotides agree with TRBD2. The chain's CDR3 is CASSLTSGVTDTQYF. DNA of the CDR3: TGTGCCAGCAGCTTGACTAGCGGGGTTACAGATACGCAGTATTTT.